This T cell receptor (beta chain) was identified during a study of glioma-infiltrating T cells (dated by TCRdb to the mid-2010s). Some background on the complete study: Glioma tissue, non-neoplastic brain tissue and matched peripheral blood mononuclear cells were used as sources from which TCR alpha- and beta-chain repertoires were sequenced. Each tissue-infiltrating repertoire was compared with the same patient's peripheral blood repertoire to measure divergence between tissue and blood T-cell populations. Three low-grade glioma patients, under ten primary glioblastoma patients, and three non-glioma patients who contributed non-neoplastic brain tissue made up the paired cohort. Results and caveats for the whole study, not just this receptor: VJ-independent divergence between tissue and blood was lower than expected in non-neoplastic patients but higher than expected in all gliomas, particularly low-grade gliomas. Only a very small number of CDR3 sequences turned up in both tissue and blood, a result put down to high CDR3 diversity combined with limited sampling. Small numbers underpinned the group comparisons: eight glioblastoma patients, three low-grade glioma patients and three non-neoplastic patients.

TCR alpha and beta CDR3 regions were amplified with the iRepertoire nested amplicon-rescue multiplex PCR (arm-PCR) platform from RNA. The input for one-step reverse transcription and amplification was about 85-450 ng of tissue mRNA or PBMC total RNA. Following bead purification, Illumina adapters were added through a secondary multiplex PCR, and the libraries were then gel-purified between 200 and 400 bp. Demultiplexing relied on internal 6-nucleotide barcodes carried by the libraries. Sequencing of libraries was performed on an Illumina MiSeq with 2x220 or 2x250 nucleotide paired-end reads. Under the source paper's analysis protocol: Paired reads were merged using FLASH 1.2.11 and aligned with BWA-MEM to the GRCh37 human genome, and TRA and TRB reads were then extracted. An IMGT-derived reference of cassette sequences and CDR3 motifs, with pseudogenes included, was used for V and J assignment. Reads were translated in three frames, and productive CDR3s were defined as those with a C...FGXG motif and no stop codons. Clonotypes were defined as unique combinations of V-J cassette pair and CDR3 amino acid sequence. Filtering of reads was based on Hamming distance, with the threshold set by the sequence error rate of each sample in mapped regions. TCRdb itself trimmed the public reads at Q25 with fastp, ran MiXCR and retained productive beta chains. Duplicate CDR3 protein sequences are folded into a single record with the most common DNA and genes. It is TCRdb's table, rather than the study itself, that gives the V and J calls and clone size. The table for this sample lists approximately 110,000 distinct CDR3 sequences; roughly 24% of them were counted only once. The ten largest make up around 15% of the sample.

Measured from the cysteine to the phenylalanine, the CDR3 is 15 residues long. Of the read, only the CDR3 DNA is kept; its 45 bases are in frame from base 1. Cut back by 6 bases and 0 bases, the V and J ends lie 15 bases apart. With regard to this clonotype: The target of this receptor is not known. No much larger clonotype is one base removed from it; base qualities were not supplied.

Recombination joined TRBV12-3 or TRBV12-4 with TRBJ2-7, with TRBD2 tentatively as D gene (5 bases match). The sequenced material came from glioma tissue, nonneoplastic brain tissue, or PBMCs (not recorded which). This TCR was sampled from a human donor with low-grade glioma or glioblastoma, undergoing nonglioma brain surgery, or in good health (not recorded which). The CDR3 in this case is CASRWAAGGSYEQYF. The nucleotide sequence reads as follows: TGTGCCAGCAGATGGGCAGCCGGAGGCTCCTACGAGCAGTACTTC.